A single TCR beta chain is shown here with its context. The data originate from a study of blood T cell repertoires in COVID-19. CDR1 and CDR2 (germline): SQVTM, ANQGSEA. This CDR3 spans 14 amino acids. V shed 4 bases and J shed 0 bases, with 13 bases lying between them. Produced via immunoSEQ multiplex PCR; TCRdb's table is partial and in-frame only. The table includes 400,000 to 500,000 clones, over 75% detected once. The material sequenced was PBMCs or T cells enriched from blood (not recorded which). The chain carries TRBV29-1 and TRBJ2-7, with D hard to call. The sequence came from a woman between 18 and 29 years old who had been exposed to COVID-19. The CDR3 spells CSVAGGLSSYEQYF. The CDR3 coding sequence is TGCAGCGTTGCCGGCGGTCTGAGCTCCTACGAGCAGTACTTC.